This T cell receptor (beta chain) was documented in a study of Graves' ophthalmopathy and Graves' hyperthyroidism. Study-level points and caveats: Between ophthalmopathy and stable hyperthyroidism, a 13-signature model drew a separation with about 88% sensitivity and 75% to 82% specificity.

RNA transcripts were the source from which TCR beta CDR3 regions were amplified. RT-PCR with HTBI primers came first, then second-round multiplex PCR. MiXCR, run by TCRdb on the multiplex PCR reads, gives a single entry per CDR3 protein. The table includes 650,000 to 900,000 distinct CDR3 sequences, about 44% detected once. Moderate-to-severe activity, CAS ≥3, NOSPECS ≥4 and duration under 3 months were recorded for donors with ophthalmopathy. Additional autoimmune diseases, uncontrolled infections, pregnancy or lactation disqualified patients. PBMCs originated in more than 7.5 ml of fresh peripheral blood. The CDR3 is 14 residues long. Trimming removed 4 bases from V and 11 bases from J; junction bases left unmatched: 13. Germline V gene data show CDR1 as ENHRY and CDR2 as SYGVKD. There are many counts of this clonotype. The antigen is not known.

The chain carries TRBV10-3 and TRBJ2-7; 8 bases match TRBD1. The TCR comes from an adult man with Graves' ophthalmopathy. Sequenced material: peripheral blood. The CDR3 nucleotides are TGTGCCATCAGTGCCCGGGGACAGGACCGACGGGAGTACTTC. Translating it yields CAISARGQDRREYF.